This T cell receptor beta chain was recorded in a study of T cells after yellow fever vaccination. The overall study: Preparing low-cell-number fractions relied on SMART-Seq v4 Ultra Low Input. Study-level findings and limits: Post-booster reappearance was seen for most primary-vaccination clones (96% CD4, around 89% CD8).

This clonotype was counted many times. What it binds is not known. TCRdb processed the 5' RACE reads anew with MiXCR; each CDR3 protein has one entry. Among 350,000 to 450,000 distinct CDR3 sequences listed, approximately 5.7% were seen once. This CDR3 is built from 14 residues. CDR1 SGHRS and CDR2 YFSETQ come from the germline V gene. V lost 0 bases, J lost 5 bases, and 9 bases lay in between. The material sequenced was PBMCs, taken 5 days after the yellow fever booster vaccination. The chain carries TRBV5-1 and TRBJ2-1; D possibly corresponds to TRBD1 (5 bases). This receptor was taken from a man aged 25-40 years who received the YFV17D yellow fever vaccine. CDR3 protein: CASSLAAGNNEQFF. The DNA of the CDR3 is TGCGCCAGCAGCTTGGCGGCAGGGAACAATGAGCAGTTCTTC.